This paragraph covers one T cell receptor (beta chain) sequence. The antigen is undetermined. The data originate from a study of T cells in Graves' hyperthyroidism and ophthalmopathy. The CDR3 regions of TCR beta were amplified from RNA transcripts. The primer set for the first-round RT-PCR of the TCR CDR3 was HTBI. TCRdb re-analysed the multiplex PCR reads in MiXCR, keeping a single row per CDR3 protein. The sample consists of some 370,000 distinct CDR3 sequences, approximately 18% of them appearing once. Study-wide points: Among clonotypes expanded in thyroid above 0.001, most were also found in blood.

The study enrolled patients aged 18 to 65 with newly diagnosed hyperthyroidism of under 2 months' duration. Uncontrolled infection, other autoimmune disease, pregnancy or lactation led to exclusion. Blood dates from first hyperthyroidism diagnosis, before any ophthalmopathy symptoms. The sequenced material came from blood. The sequence came from a woman between 25 and 40 years old with Graves' hyperthyroidism that later progressed to Graves' ophthalmopathy.

The CDR3 region is CASSHLSTGTDTQYF. The CDR3 DNA sequence: TGCGCCAGCAGCCACCTTTCTACGGGTACAGATACGCAGTATTTT. The gene calls are TRBV4-3 and TRBJ2-3, with D unresolved. Germline CDR1 LGHNA, CDR2 YSLEER. The CDR3 runs 15 residues. V lost 3 bases and J lost 3, with 13 bases in between.